The TCR beta chain described here comes from a study of cytomegalovirus exposure and HLA in healthy donors. Study findings and constraints: TCR beta chains numbering more than 150 were designated cytomegalovirus-associated.

Likely unrecorded immune exposures existed in these nominally healthy donors. Germline CDR1 and CDR2: MDHEN and SYDVKM. The length of the CDR3 is 17 residues. Trimming at V came to 2 bases and at J to 2 bases, leaving 6 bases not matched to a gene. The PCR contained 60 Vbeta and 13 Jbeta primers. The protocol was immunoSEQ multiplex PCR, while the TCRdb copy is restricted to in-frame clones and leaves out a portion. This table holds 170,000 or so clones, over 60% found once. In the case of this clone: Its antigen is as yet unknown.

The clonotype originates from a woman aged 40-49 years in good health and CMV-seronegative. This rearrangement joins TRBV28 to TRBJ2-5; 12 bases line up with TRBD1. The specimen was PBMCs. CDR3 coding DNA: TGTGCCAGCAGTTTAAGGGACAGGGGGCGGGGGCAAGAGACCCAGTACTTC. It encodes CASSLRDRGRGQETQYF.